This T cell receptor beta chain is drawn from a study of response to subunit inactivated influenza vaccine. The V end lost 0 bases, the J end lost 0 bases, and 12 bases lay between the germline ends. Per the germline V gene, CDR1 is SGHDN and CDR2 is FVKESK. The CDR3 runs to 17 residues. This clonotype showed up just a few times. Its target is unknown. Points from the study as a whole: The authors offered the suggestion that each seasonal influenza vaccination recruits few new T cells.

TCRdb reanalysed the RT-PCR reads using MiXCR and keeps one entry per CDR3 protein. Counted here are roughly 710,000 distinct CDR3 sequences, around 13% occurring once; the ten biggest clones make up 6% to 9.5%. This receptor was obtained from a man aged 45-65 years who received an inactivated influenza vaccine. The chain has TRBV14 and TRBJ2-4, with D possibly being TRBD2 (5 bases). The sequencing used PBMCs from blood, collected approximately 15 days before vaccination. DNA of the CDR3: TGTGCCAGCAGCCAAGATCGAGTAGGGAGAGCCAAAAACATTCAGTACTTC. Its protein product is CASSQDRVGRAKNIQYF.